This T cell receptor beta chain was sequenced in a study of hypomethylating agent response in myelodysplastic syndrome. Study background: Of around 10 patients, 5 carried TET2, the most frequent mutation.

This clone is large within its sample. The germline V gene encodes CDR1 LGHNA and CDR2 YNFKEQ. This CDR3 has 17 residues. V was trimmed by 4 bases and J by 0 bases, leaving 15 bases between them. Survey resolution used two replicates of about 200 ng, totaling approximately 400 ng DNA. TCRdb keeps only in-frame clones here, not all; method: immunoSEQ multiplex PCR. The data show under 5,500 clones, around four fifths seen once. This clonotype was obtained from a human donor with myelodysplastic syndrome. The chain carries TRBV4-2 and TRBJ2-2; a weak D match, TRBD2 (6 bases). Sample: bone marrow, taken before or after starting hypomethylating agent treatment for myelodysplastic syndrome (not recorded which). CDR3 residues: CASSPAGEASNTGELFF. The CDR3, as DNA: TGTGCCAGCAGCCCGGCTGGGGAGGCTTCGAACACCGGGGAGCTGTTTTTT.